This T cell receptor beta chain was documented in a study of OX40 agonist ivuxolimab in advanced cancers. Study background: Participants could have had prior anti-PD-1, anti-PD-L1 or anti-CTLA-4 therapy, and around 43% had some.

Only in-frame clones appear in the TCRdb table, and some are missing; sequencing was by immunoSEQ multiplex PCR. This sample has fewer than 120,000 clones; about 92% occur once, and the top ten carry around 0.27%. Worth noting for this clone: Its antigen is unidentified.

V lost 6 bases, J lost 4 bases, and 10 bases lay in between. Per the germline V gene, CDR1 is SNHLY and CDR2 is FYNNEI. The CDR3 sequence is 13 residues long. Whole-study findings and limits: With doses of 0.1 to 3.0 mg/kg, CD4+ and CD8+ blood T cells had undergone clonal expansion by week 6.

This receptor was obtained from an adult with an advanced solid tumor such as melanoma, head and neck, liver or kidney cancer. The chain is built from TRBV2 and TRBJ1-5; D is ambiguous. Source: CD4+ or CD8+ T cells sorted from blood, taken in a trial of the OX40 agonist ivuxolimab. The CDR3 protein is CASRRRENQPQHF. Here the CDR3 DNA reads TGTGCCAGCAGAAGACGCGAGAATCAGCCCCAGCATTTT. Based on the CDR3 plus reference TRBV2 and TRBJ1-5, the full variable domain is EPEVTQTPSHQVTQMGQEVILRCVPISNHLYFYWYRQILGQKVEFLVSFYNNEISEKSEIFDDQFSVERPDGSNFTLKIRSTKLEDSAMYFCASRRRENQPQHFGDGTRLSIL.